This TCR beta chain was sequenced for a study of CD8 T cells in ankylosing spondylitis. Notes on this clonotype: Its antigen is unidentified.

Germline V gives CDR1 SEHNR, CDR2 FQNEAQ (reference sequence). CDR3 length: 15 amino acids. V lost 5 bases and J lost 4, with 17 bases in between. Quantitative 5'-RACE with molecular barcodes was used to make the TCR beta libraries. Via MiXCR, TCRdb re-called the 5' RACE reads, giving one row per CDR3 protein. The top ten hold almost 7% of the sample, which has about 540,000 distinct CDR3 sequences, roughly an eighth seen once. Study-wide results and limits: In synovial fluid and blood from reactive arthritis, some motif variants were previously reported. Blood of patients with ankylosing spondylitis appeared to be characterized by a TCR beta motif of several highly homologous variants. In ankylosing spondylitis patients, matched synovial fluid reportedly showed significant enrichment of disease-linked clones. Disease-linked clones, CD8+, were relatively rare in peripheral blood.

The source of this sequence is a male donor with ankylosing spondylitis. Specimen: blood, either unsorted or a sorted T cell fraction (not recorded which). The V gene is TRBV7-9, the J gene TRBJ1-2; D perhaps matches TRBD1 (6 bases). CDR3 sequence reads: CASSAAGATLYGYTF. DNA for the CDR3: TGTGCCAGCAGCGCTGCGGGGGCCACCCTCTATGGCTACACCTTC.